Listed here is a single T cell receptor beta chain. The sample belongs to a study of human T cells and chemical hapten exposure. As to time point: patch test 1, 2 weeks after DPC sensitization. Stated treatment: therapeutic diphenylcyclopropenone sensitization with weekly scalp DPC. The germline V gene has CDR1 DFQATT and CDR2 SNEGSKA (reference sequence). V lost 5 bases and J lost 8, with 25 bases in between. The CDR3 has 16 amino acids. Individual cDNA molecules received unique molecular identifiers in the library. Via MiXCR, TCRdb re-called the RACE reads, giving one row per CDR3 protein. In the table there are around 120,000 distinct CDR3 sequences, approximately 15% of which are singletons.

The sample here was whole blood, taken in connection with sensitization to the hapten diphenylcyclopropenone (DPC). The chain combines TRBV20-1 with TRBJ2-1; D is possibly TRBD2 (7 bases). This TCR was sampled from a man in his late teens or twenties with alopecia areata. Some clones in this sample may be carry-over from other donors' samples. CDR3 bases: TGCAGTGCTCGCCGGGGGGCTTTACTAGTGGCCCATGAGCAGTTCTTC. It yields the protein CSARRGALLVAHEQFF.